This T cell receptor (beta chain) was captured in a study of CD4 T cells in relation to SARS-CoV-2 and coronaviruses. CD4+ T cells from unexposed donors were obtained before the COVID-19 pandemic (2011-2018). After roughly ten days of culture, CD4+ T cells were isolated. The CDR3 is made up of 18 amino acids. Germline V lookup: CDR1 SNHLY, CDR2 FYNNEI. Here immunoSEQ multiplex PCR was the method, and the copy in TCRdb shows in-frame clones only, minus some. The sample includes tens of thousands of clones, roughly three quarters of them seen just once. To note about this clone: Antigen: not known. An end of the junction does not agree with germline; a read error may underlie this.

Source material: CD4+ T cells from PBMCs, cultured in vitro. The V gene is TRBV2, the J gene TRBJ2-2; 9 positions match TRBD1. The TCR comes from a human donor in good health. The chain's CDR3 is CASSEARLGQGFTGELFF. In DNA, the CDR3 is TGTGCCAGCAGCGAAGCGCGCTTGGGACAGGGATTCACCGGGGAGCTGTTTTTT.